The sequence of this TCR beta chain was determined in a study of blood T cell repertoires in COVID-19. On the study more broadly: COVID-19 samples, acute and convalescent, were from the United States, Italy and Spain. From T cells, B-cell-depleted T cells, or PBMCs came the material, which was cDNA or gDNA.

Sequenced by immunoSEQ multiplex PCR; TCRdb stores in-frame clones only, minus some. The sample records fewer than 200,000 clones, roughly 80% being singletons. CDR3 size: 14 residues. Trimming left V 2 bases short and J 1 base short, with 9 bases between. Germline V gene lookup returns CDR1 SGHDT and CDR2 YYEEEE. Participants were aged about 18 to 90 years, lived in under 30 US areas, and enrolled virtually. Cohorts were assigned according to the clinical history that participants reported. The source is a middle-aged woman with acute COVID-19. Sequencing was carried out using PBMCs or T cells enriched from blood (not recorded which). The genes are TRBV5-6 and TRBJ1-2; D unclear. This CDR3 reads CASSFAGFNYGYTF. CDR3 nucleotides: TGTGCCAGCAGCTTCGCGGGCTTTAACTATGGCTACACCTTC. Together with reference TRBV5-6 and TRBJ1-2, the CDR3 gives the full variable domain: DAGVTQSPTHLIKTRGQQVTLRCSPKSGHDTVSWYQQALGQGPQFIFQYYEEEERQRGNFPDRFSGHQFPNYSSELNVNALLLGDSALYLCASSFAGFNYGYTFGSGTRLTVV.